This T cell receptor beta chain is from a study of T cell repertoires in ileal Crohn's disease. Findings of the study overall: Clonality above 26.8% at surgery always came with endoscopic recurrence. High-frequency clones were more common in sorted CD8 than CD4 cells.

As to this clone: Its antigen remains unidentified.

The CDR3 totals 12 residues. The germline V gene has CDR1 LGHNT and CDR2 FRNRAP. V gave up 6 bases and J gave up 9 bases, with 12 bases separating them. Here immunoSEQ multiplex PCR was the method, and the copy in TCRdb shows in-frame clones only, minus some. In the table there are about 12,000 clones, around four fifths of which are singletons. Specified time point: neoterminal ileum biopsy at postoperative endoscopy, about 6 months after surgery. The chain links TRBV12-5 to TRBJ1-3, with unresolved D. The receptor was derived from an adult with Crohn's disease. The sequenced sample consisted of ileal tissue. In nucleotides, the CDR3 is TGTGCTAGTGGGGGCAACGGAGGCACCATATATTTT. It yields the protein CASGGNGGTIYF.